The present T cell receptor (beta chain) was sequenced within a study of T cells in Graves' hyperthyroidism and ophthalmopathy. Study conclusions and caveats: Within blood appeared most thyroid clonotypes that had expanded above 0.001. Prediction of ophthalmopathy progression came a median around 6.5 months pre-onset.

The study included ophthalmopathy patients with Clinical Activity Score at least 3, NOSPECS grade at least 4 and duration under 3 months. Trimming took 5 bases from V and 1 from J, leaving 15 bases between them. Germline loops: CDR1 MDHEN, CDR2 SYDVKM. CDR3 length: 16 amino acids. Points on this clonotype: Its cognate antigen is unknown.

TCR beta CDR3 region amplification was performed from RNA transcripts. The HTBI primer set was used in a first-round RT-PCR of the TCR CDR3. TCRdb reprocessed the multiplex PCR reads with MiXCR, giving one entry per CDR3 protein. This table has 550,000 to 700,000 distinct CDR3 sequences, roughly 14% appearing once. The sample taken for sequencing was blood. The source of this sequence is a woman aged 35 to 49 with Graves' ophthalmopathy. The chain employs TRBV28 and TRBJ1-3; D gene uncertain. CDR3: CASSQDAGSSGNTIYF. CDR3 bases: TGTGCCAGCAGTCAAGATGCGGGTTCTTCTGGAAACACCATATATTTT.